This TCR beta chain was obtained from a study of human T cells and chemical hapten exposure. Study context: Patients were mainly female, each with alopecia areata, totalis or universalis.

Time point reported: patch test 3, about 24 weeks after DPC sensitization. As to treatment: therapeutic diphenylcyclopropenone sensitization with weekly scalp DPC. TCRdb reanalysed the RACE reads using MiXCR and keeps one entry per CDR3 protein. The data hold roughly 71,000 distinct CDR3 sequences, with approximately 12% observed a single time. This CDR3 has 12 amino acids. V was pared by 0 bases and J by 5 bases, with 4 bases between. The chain has TRBV12-3 or TRBV12-4 and TRBJ1-1; no definite D call. Specimen: whole blood, collected in connection with sensitization to the hapten diphenylcyclopropenone (DPC). The TCR was taken from a woman aged 50 to 65 with alopecia areata. Some clones in this sample may be carry-over from other donors' samples. CDR3 region: CASSLAQTEAFF. Written as DNA, the CDR3 is TGTGCCAGCAGTTTAGCCCAGACTGAAGCTTTCTTT.